A single sample is the source of the 23 T cell receptor beta chains below, sequenced in a study of cytotoxic CD8 clonotypes in ibrutinib-treated CLL. Using immunoSEQ multiplex PCR, the repertoire was profiled, and TCRdb retains in-frame clones only, with some absent. The sample carries approximately 170,000 clones, approximately 90% recorded once. Here the sequenced sample was PBMCs, taken at disease progression, from a patient treated with ibrutinib. The receptors come from a human donor with chronic lymphocytic leukemia.

V gene TRBV19 combines with J gene TRBJ2-3; TRBD1 matches at 7 bases. Per germline, CDR1 LNHDA and CDR2 SQIVND (reference sequence). The CDR3 contains 16 residues. J was trimmed by 1 base and V by 7 bases; bases with no gene match: 11. CDR3 region: CASTKNRGWGTDTQYF. DNA for the CDR3: TGTGCCAGTACTAAAAACAGGGGTTGGGGCACAGATACGCAGTATTTT.

The chain employs TRBV6-5 and TRBJ1-4; no clear D gene. Looked up from germline, CDR1 is MNHEY and CDR2 is SVGAGI. Trimming removed 6 bases at V and 8 bases at J, with 19 bases between. The CDR3 runs 15 residues. CDR3: CASRPVDKVYEKLFF. Written as DNA, the CDR3 is TGTGCCAGCAGACCCGTCGACAAGGTATACGAAAAACTGTTTTTT.

The chain links TRBV6-1 to TRBJ1-5; TRBD1 agrees at 7 bases. This CDR3 is 13 amino acids long. Trimming cost V 8 bases and J 7 bases; bases outside gene matches: 8. Germline CDR1 is MNHNS and CDR2 is SASEGT. The CDR3 is CASSPQGGQPQHF. CDR3 nucleotides: TGTGCCAGCTCCCCGCAGGGGGGCCAGCCCCAGCATTTT.

The genes are TRBV6-5 and TRBJ2-5, with D hard to call. The J call may not be correct, given that the DNA end is closer to TRBJ2-7. The CDR3 length is 14 residues. CDR1 MNHEY and CDR2 SVGAGI come from the germline V gene. The CDR3 region has the DNA TGTGCCAGCAGTTACAGGGTCCACTCCTACGAGCAGTACTTC. Its translation is CASSYRVHSYEQYF.

This clone is a singleton in its sample. This chain links TRBV4-2 with TRBJ2-5; D possibly corresponds to TRBD2 (6 bases). Trimming removed 0 bases at V and 1 base at J, with 15 bases between. The CDR3 runs 17 residues. Germline V gene data show CDR1 as LGHNA and CDR2 as YNFKEQ. CDR3 protein: CASSQDSSGWGQETQYF. CDR3 sequence (DNA): TGTGCCAGCAGCCAAGACTCAAGCGGGTGGGGCCAAGAGACCCAGTACTTC.

This clone has a single count. The gene calls are TRBV5-8 and TRBJ1-5, with 9 bases matching TRBD1. Germline V gene sequence: CDR1 SGHTS, CDR2 YDEGEE. V was clipped by 3 bases and J by 4 bases; unmatched bases: 2. The CDR3 extends over 14 amino acids. DNA for the CDR3: TGTGCCAGCAGCTCCGGGACAGGGAATCAGCCCCAGCATTTT. It yields the protein CASSSGTGNQPQHF.

The chain uses TRBV5-1 and TRBJ2-5; TRBD2 agrees at 10 bases. Germline CDR1 and CDR2: SGHRS and YFSETQ. With 3 bases clipped from V and 4 bases from J, the junction kept 9 bases outside the gene matches. The CDR3 spans 16 residues. The CDR3 DNA sequence: TGCGCCAGCAGCTCCTACGGGACTAGCGTATCAGAGACCCAGTACTTC. Protein sequence: CASSSYGTSVSETQYF.

The gene calls are TRBV27 and TRBJ1-5, with D maybe TRBD1 (5 bases). The CDR3 has 15 residues. The V and J ends lost 6 bases and 7 bases respectively, with 19 bases between them. Looked up from germline, CDR1 is MNHEY and CDR2 is SMNVEV (reference sequence). The CDR3 loop is CASRPREGRRQPQHF. CDR3 nucleotide sequence: TGTGCCAGCAGACCTCGCGAGGGGCGCCGGCAGCCCCAGCATTTT.

CDR3 DNA sequence: TGTGTCAGAAGCTGCCTACCCGGGACAGCTCTTTTGGAATTCGCGCAGTATTTT. Translation gives CVRSCLPGTALLEFAQYF. The chain couples TRBV7-5 to TRBJ2-3; the table's D call, TRBD1, has no DNA check behind it. TRBV7-5 is a listed pseudogene. The CDR3 is made up of 18 amino acids.

This sequence joins TRBV7-9 and TRBJ1-1; D unclear. The CDR3 runs to 14 residues. Germline loops: CDR1 SEHNR, CDR2 FQNEAQ (reference sequence). V was pared by 1 base and J by 5 bases, with 11 bases between. The CDR3 nucleotides are TGTGCCAGCAGCTTAGTTGCCGGGTGGACTGAAGCTTTCTTT. Protein: CASSLVAGWTEAFF. The full variable domain, completed using reference TRBV7-9 and TRBJ1-1, is DTGVSQNPRHKITKRGQNVTFRCDPISEHNRLYWYRQTLGQGPEFLTYFQNEAQLEKSRLLSDRFSAERPKGSFSTLEIQRTEQGDSAMYLCASSLVAGWTEAFFGQGTRLTVV.

V is TRBV30 and J is TRBJ1-3, with D tentatively TRBD1 (6 bases). The germline V and J ends were trimmed by 2 bases and 0 bases, with 20 bases remaining between them. Germline-derived CDR1 and CDR2 are GTSNPN and SVGIG (reference sequence). The CDR3 is 18 residues long. The CDR3 is CAWSPVDRPPSSGNTIYF. CDR3 bases: TGTGCCTGGAGTCCAGTTGACAGGCCGCCTTCCTCTGGAAACACCATATATTTT.

V and J are TRBV18 and TRBJ1-2, with D perhaps TRBD1 (6 bases). V was shortened by 2 bases and J by 4 bases, with 11 bases between the two germline ends. The length of the CDR3 is 14 residues. The germline CDR1 and CDR2 sequences are KGHSH and LQKENI. CDR3 protein: CASSPAGVAYGYTF. DNA of the CDR3: TGTGCCAGCTCACCAGCAGGGGTGGCCTATGGCTACACCTTC. Full variable domain (remainder filled in from reference TRBV18 and TRBJ1-2): NAGVMQNPRHLVRRRGQEARLRCSPMKGHSHVYWYRQLPEEGLKFMVYLQKENIIDESGMPKERFSAEFPKEGPSILRIQQVVRGDSAAYFCASSPAGVAYGYTFGSGTRLTVV.

CDR3 in DNA: TGTGCCATCAGTGAGGAGACAGGCCGGAGGTTCTTC. This gives the protein CAISEETGRRFF. This sequence joins TRBV10-3 and TRBJ2-1; possible D gene TRBD1, 6 bases. The CDR3 has 12 amino acids. The V gene's germline CDR1 is ENHRY and CDR2 SYGVKD. Trimming pared 2 bases from V and 15 bases from J, leaving 14 bases between.

V usage is TRBV4-2 and J usage is TRBJ1-2, with 7 bases that match TRBD1. The CDR3 has 15 residues. The germline gives CDR1 LGHNA, CDR2 YNFKEQ. V was pared by 4 bases and J by 3 bases, with 8 bases of the junction left unmatched. The CDR3 is CASSPSTGAHYGYTF. The CDR3 bases are TGTGCCAGCAGCCCAAGTACAGGGGCCCACTATGGCTACACCTTC.

The table lists this clone with a few counts. The genes are TRBV6-5 and TRBJ1-5, with D unresolved. The CDR3 loop spans 12 amino acids. CDR1 is MNHEY, CDR2 SVGAGI, per germline. V lost 8 bases, J lost 6 bases, and 11 bases lay in between. CDR3 nucleotide sequence: TGTGCCAGCTCGTCAACCGGTCAGCCCCAGCATTTT. As protein: CASSSTGQPQHF.

The chain combines TRBV19 with TRBJ1-1; tentative D call: TRBD1 (6 bases). The CDR3 length is 17 residues. The V gene lost 2 bases and the J gene lost 0 bases, with 16 bases spanning the gap. Germline values: CDR1 LNHDA, CDR2 SQIVND (reference sequence). The DNA for the CDR3 is TGTGCCAGTAGTATAAATCGGGGGGCGCGTGTGAACACTGAAGCTTTCTTT. It encodes CASSINRGARVNTEAFF.

This chain connects TRBV6-5 to TRBJ2-2, with 8 bases identical to TRBD1. Germline V gene lookup returns CDR1 MNHEY and CDR2 SVGAGI. The length of the CDR3 is 14 residues. V shed 6 bases, J shed 2 bases, and the junction held 2 bases outside the gene matches. In DNA form, the CDR3 reads TGTGCCAGCAGAGGGACAGGCAACACCGGGGAGCTGTTTTTT. This translates into CASRGTGNTGELFF.

The genes are TRBV18 and TRBJ1-3; D call uncertain. CDR1 and CDR2 (germline): KGHSH, LQKENI. V was shortened by 6 bases and J by 0 bases, with 18 bases between the two germline ends. The CDR3 covers 17 residues. The chain's CDR3 is CASSPRASPLSGNTIYF. The DNA for the CDR3 is TGTGCCAGCTCTCCTCGGGCCAGCCCCCTCTCTGGAAACACCATATATTTT.

The rearrangement uses TRBV4-2 and TRBJ2-3, with TRBD2 identical over 10 bases. The CDR3 sequence is 19 residues long. Germline-derived CDR1 and CDR2 are LGHNA and YNFKEQ. Germline trimming cut 2 bases from V and 2 bases from J; bases unmatched to any gene: 13. CDR3 sequence: CASSQRTPPSGGNTDTQYF. CDR3 nucleotides: TGTGCCAGCAGCCAACGAACCCCACCTAGCGGGGGCAACACAGATACGCAGTATTTT.

This clone was observed once. J is TRBJ2-7 and V is TRBV10-3; 12 bases agree with TRBD2. Per the germline V gene, CDR1 is ENHRY and CDR2 is SYGVKD. V lost 6 bases to trimming and J lost 4 bases; unmatched junction nucleotides: 4. CDR3 length: 14 amino acids. The CDR3 bases are TGTGCCATCAGGACTAGCGGGAGAGGGTACGAGCAGTACTTC. This encodes CAIRTSGRGYEQYF.

The chain employs TRBV5-4 and TRBJ1-6; D is ambiguous. Germline CDR1 is SGHNT and CDR2 is YYREEE (reference sequence). V was clipped by 3 bases and J by 8 bases, with 12 bases between them. The CDR3 spans 14 residues. CDR3 amino acids: CASSWAGTHSPLHF. CDR3 coding DNA: TGTGCCAGCAGCTGGGCGGGTACCCATTCACCCCTCCACTTT.

The chain uses TRBV5-4 and TRBJ1-4; 10 nucleotides match TRBD1. Trimming took 2 bases from V and 4 from J; bases not matched to a gene: 5. The CDR3 extends over 16 amino acids. CDR1 is SGHNT and CDR2 is YYREEE in the germline V gene (reference sequence). CDR3 nucleotide sequence: TGTGCCAGCAGCTTAGGGACAGGGGCCGTTAATGAAAAACTGTTTTTT. Translated: CASSLGTGAVNEKLFF.

V usage is TRBV11-2 and J usage is TRBJ1-5; maybe TRBD1 (5 bases). The CDR3 length is 18 residues. V was trimmed by 5 bases and J by 5 bases, leaving 25 bases between them. Per germline, CDR1 SGHAT and CDR2 FQNNGV. The CDR3 region is CASSPRAISSGLHQPQHF. The CDR3 DNA reads as TGTGCCAGCAGCCCCCGCGCTATCTCTTCGGGACTCCATCAGCCCCAGCATTTT.